Following are 16 T cell receptor beta chains from one sample sequenced in a study. TCRdb re-derived calls from the 5' RACE reads in MiXCR, one entry per CDR3 protein. The table includes over 45,000 distinct CDR3 sequences, roughly 25% detected once. Treg sorting used a CD4+CD25+CD127-/low gate. Sample: tumor-infiltrating Tregs sorted from the breast tumor. The receptors were gathered from a female donor with breast cancer.

This clonotype was picked up a small number of times. The chain has TRBV4-2 and TRBJ2-1; a weak D match, TRBD2 (6 bases). With 5 bases removed from V and 7 bases from J, the gap between germline ends came to 15 bases. The CDR3 totals 14 residues. CDR1 and CDR2 (germline): LGHNA, YNFKEQ. The DNA for the CDR3 is TGTGCCAGCAGCATTGGGGGGTCCGGGAATGAGCAGTTCTTC. It is translated as CASSIGGSGNEQFF.

The chain carries TRBV28 and TRBJ2-5; possible D gene TRBD2, 6 bases. This CDR3 spans 12 amino acids. CDR1 MDHEN and CDR2 SYDVKM come from the germline V gene. V dropped 6 bases and J dropped 6 bases, with 11 bases sitting between them. DNA for the CDR3: TGTGCCAGCAGGACTAGTTCTCAGACCCAGTACTTC. It encodes CASRTSSQTQYF.

The chain links TRBV7-3 to TRBJ1-1, with D hard to call. CDR1 and CDR2 (germline): SGHTA, FQGTGA. With 5 bases removed from V and 0 bases from J, the gap between germline ends came to 7 bases. The CDR3 has 13 amino acids. The CDR3 DNA reads as TGTGCCAGCAGCCCGAGTGTGAACACTGAAGCTTTCTTT. As protein: CASSPSVNTEAFF.

The table lists this clonotype with many counts. The chain carries TRBV5-1 and TRBJ1-2, with D maybe TRBD1 (5 bases). The CDR3 runs to 14 residues. The V end lost 2 bases, the J end lost 1 base, and 9 bases lay between the germline ends. Germline CDR1 reads SGHRS; CDR2 reads YFSETQ. This CDR3 reads CASSLLDSNYGYTF. CDR3 bases: TGCGCCAGCAGCTTACTTGACAGTAACTATGGCTACACCTTC.

This rearrangement joins TRBV28 to TRBJ2-7; TRBD1 might be the D (6 bases). CDR3 length equals 14 residues. Germline V gene sequence: CDR1 MDHEN, CDR2 SYDVKM. V was pared by 5 bases and J by 3 bases, with 14 bases between. CDR3 loop: CASSIQGNLYEQYF. The CDR3 nucleotides are TGTGCCAGCAGTATACAGGGAAATCTCTACGAGCAGTACTTC.

This clonotype has just one count. The CDR3: CASSFHRAVNTEAFF. In nucleotides, the CDR3 is TGTGCCAGCAGTTTTCACAGGGCCGTGAACACTGAAGCTTTCTTT. The chain couples TRBV12-3 or TRBV12-4 to TRBJ1-1; D may be TRBD1 (6 bases). The ends were cut back, 3 bases at V and 0 bases at J, with 11 bases in the middle. This CDR3 is 15 amino acids long.

This clonotype was counted at least ten times. At one boundary the junction diverges from the germline segment, which might be a read error. The chain recombines TRBV7-7 with TRBJ2-5; TRBD2 aligns across 9 bases. CDR1 is SSHAT, CDR2 FNYEAQ, per germline (reference sequence). The CDR3 totals 15 residues. CDR3: CASSLGAGGIETQYF. The CDR3 nucleotides read TGTGCTAGCAGCTTAGGAGCGGGAGGTATAGAGACCCAGTACTTC. Using reference TRBV7-7 and TRBJ2-5 for the parts outside the CDR3, the full variable domain is GAGVSQSPRYKVTKRGQDVTLRCDPISSHATLYWYQQALGQGPEFLTYFNYEAQPDKSGLPSDRFSAERPEGSISTLTIQRTEQRDSAMYRCASSLGAGGIETQYFGPGTRLLVL.

V is TRBV7-2 and J is TRBJ1-1; 10 bases agree with TRBD1. Per germline, CDR1 SGHTA and CDR2 FQGNSA. Germline trimming cut 5 bases from V and 5 bases from J; bases unmatched to any gene: 8. The CDR3 length is 15 residues. The CDR3 nucleotides are TGTGCCAGCAGCCTTCTTGGACAGGGGGGGACTGAAGCTTTCTTT. It encodes CASSLLGQGGTEAFF.

The rearrangement joins TRBV30 to TRBJ2-2, with D unresolved. This CDR3 has 11 amino acids. Germline V gene data show CDR1 as GTSNPN and CDR2 as SVGIG (reference sequence). V was clipped by 0 bases and J by 8 bases, with 4 bases between them. CDR3 nucleotide sequence: TGTGCCTGGAGTGTAATGGGGGAGCTGTTTTTT. It translates to CAWSVMGELFF.

The gene calls are TRBV28 and TRBJ2-3, with 7 bases fitting TRBD2. CDR1 and CDR2 (germline): MDHEN, SYDVKM. The CDR3 runs 16 residues. V gave up 5 bases and J gave up 0 bases; unmatched junction bases: 8. This CDR3 is CASSHSGVGSTDTQYF. The CDR3, as DNA: TGTGCCAGCAGTCACAGCGGGGTGGGGAGCACAGATACGCAGTATTTT.

In DNA, the CDR3 is TGTGCCAGCAGCCCCATGGGGAGGCCAGCCCTCCAAGAGACCCAGTACTTC. Its protein is CASSPMGRPALQETQYF. V usage is TRBV6-5 and J usage is TRBJ2-5; D is possibly TRBD2 (6 bases). The CDR3 has 17 residues. Trimming took 6 bases from V and 1 from J, leaving 21 bases between them. Per the germline V gene, CDR1 is MNHEY and CDR2 is SVGAGI.

Comments on this clonotype: Being one base from a much bigger clone, this may be a read error. The DNA for the CDR3 is TGTGCCAGCAGCCTGTGGAACTTAGAAGACGACTACACCTTC. Encoded protein: CASSLWNLEDDYTF. The chain recombines TRBV5-5 with TRBJ1-2; D is undetermined. CDR3 size: 14 residues. V lost 4 bases, J lost 10 bases, and 20 bases lay in between. Germline values: CDR1 SGHKS, CDR2 YYEKEE (reference sequence). The full variable domain, its missing parts supplied by reference TRBV5-5 and TRBJ1-2, is DAGVTQSPTHLIKTRGQQVTLRCSPISGHKSVSWYQQVLGQGPQFIFQYYEKEERGRGNFPDRFSARQFPNYSSELNVNALLLGDSALYLCASSLWNLEDDYTFGSGTRLTVV.

This clonotype has only a few counts. V and J are TRBV2 and TRBJ2-7; D remains unclear. The CDR3 length is 11 residues. Germline V lookup: CDR1 SNHLY, CDR2 FYNNEI. Trimming pared 6 bases from V and 6 bases from J, leaving 9 bases between. The CDR3 region is CASSPQAEQYF. The CDR3 region has the DNA TGTGCCAGCAGCCCCCAGGCCGAGCAGTACTTC.

The chain has TRBV7-8 and TRBJ1-1, with a possible D match to TRBD1 (5 bases). The CDR3 is made up of 15 amino acids. CDR1 and CDR2 (germline): SGHVS, FQNEAQ. Trimming removed 5 bases from V and 0 bases from J, with 13 bases in between. The CDR3 here is CASSPHPGVNTEAFF. In DNA, the CDR3 is TGTGCCAGCAGCCCCCACCCGGGGGTGAACACTGAAGCTTTCTTT.

This sequence joins TRBV20-1 and TRBJ2-3, with 7 bases fitting TRBD2. Germline V gene lookup returns CDR1 DFQATT and CDR2 SNEGSKA (reference sequence). The CDR3 consists of 15 residues. The ends lost 0 bases at V and 3 bases at J; junction bases unmatched: 6. The CDR3 spells CSARDRLAATDTQYF. The CDR3 DNA reads TGCAGTGCTAGAGATCGTCTAGCGGCTACAGATACGCAGTATTTT.

This clonotype was counted once. This CDR3 reads CASSPGVGNEQFF. CDR3 nucleotide sequence: TGTGCCAGCTCACCAGGGGTCGGGAATGAGCAGTTCTTC. The chain has TRBV18 and TRBJ2-1; D ambiguous. The CDR3 contains 13 residues. Looked up from germline, CDR1 is KGHSH and CDR2 is LQKENI. The V end was cut by 2 bases, the J end by 7 bases, with 9 bases between.